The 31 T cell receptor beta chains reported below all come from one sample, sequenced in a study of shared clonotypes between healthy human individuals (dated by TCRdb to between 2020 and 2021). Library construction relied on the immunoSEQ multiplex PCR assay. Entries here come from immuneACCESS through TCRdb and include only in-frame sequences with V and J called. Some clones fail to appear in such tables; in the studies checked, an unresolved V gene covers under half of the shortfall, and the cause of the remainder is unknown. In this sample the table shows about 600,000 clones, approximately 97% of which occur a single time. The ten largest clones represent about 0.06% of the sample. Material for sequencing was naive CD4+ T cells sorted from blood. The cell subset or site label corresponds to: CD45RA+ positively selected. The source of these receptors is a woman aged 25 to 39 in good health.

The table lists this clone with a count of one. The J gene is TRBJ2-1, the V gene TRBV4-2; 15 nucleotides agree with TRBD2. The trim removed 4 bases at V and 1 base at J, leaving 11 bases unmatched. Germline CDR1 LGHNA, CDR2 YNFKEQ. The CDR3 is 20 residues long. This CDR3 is CASSLQPPGLAGGSYNEQFF. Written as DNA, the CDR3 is TGTGCCAGCAGCCTACAACCACCGGGACTAGCGGGAGGATCCTACAATGAGCAGTTCTTC.

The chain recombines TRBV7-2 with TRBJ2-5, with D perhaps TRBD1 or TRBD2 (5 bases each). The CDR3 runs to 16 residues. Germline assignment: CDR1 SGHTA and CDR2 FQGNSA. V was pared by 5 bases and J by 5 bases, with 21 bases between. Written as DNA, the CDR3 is TGTGCCAGCAGCATTTTTCGGGGCCCAGAAAGGGAGACCCAGTACTTC. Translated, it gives CASSIFRGPERETQYF.

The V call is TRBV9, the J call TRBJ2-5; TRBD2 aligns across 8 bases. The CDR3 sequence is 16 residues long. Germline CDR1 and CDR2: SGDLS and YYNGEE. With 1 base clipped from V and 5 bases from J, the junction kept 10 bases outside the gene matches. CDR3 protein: CASSVSASGFRETQYF. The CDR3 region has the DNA TGTGCCAGCAGCGTATCGGCTAGCGGGTTCAGGGAGACCCAGTACTTC.

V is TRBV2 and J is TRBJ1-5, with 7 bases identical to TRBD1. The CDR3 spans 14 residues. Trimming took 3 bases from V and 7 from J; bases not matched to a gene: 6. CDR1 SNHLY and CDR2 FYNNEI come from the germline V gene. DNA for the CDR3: TGTGCCAGCAGTGAGAATAGGGGGCTCCAGCCCCAGCATTTT. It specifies CASSENRGLQPQHF. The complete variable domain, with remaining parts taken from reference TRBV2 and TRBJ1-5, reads EPEVTQTPSHQVTQMGQEVILRCVPISNHLYFYWYRQILGQKVEFLVSFYNNEISEKSEIFDDQFSVERPDGSNFTLKIRSTKLEDSAMYFCASSENRGLQPQHFGDGTRLSIL.

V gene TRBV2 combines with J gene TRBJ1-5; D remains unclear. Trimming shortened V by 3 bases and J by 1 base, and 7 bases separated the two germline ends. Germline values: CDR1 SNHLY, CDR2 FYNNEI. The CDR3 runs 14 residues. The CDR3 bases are TGTGCCAGCAGTGATAAGGCAAGCAATCAGCCCCAGCATTTT. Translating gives CASSDKASNQPQHF.

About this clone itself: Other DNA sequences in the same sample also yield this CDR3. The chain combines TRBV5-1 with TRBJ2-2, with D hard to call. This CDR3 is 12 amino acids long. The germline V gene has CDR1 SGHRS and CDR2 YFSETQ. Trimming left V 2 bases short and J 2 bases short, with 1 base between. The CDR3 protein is CASSFNTGELFF. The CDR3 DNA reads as TGCGCCAGCAGCTTTAACACCGGGGAGCTGTTTTTT.

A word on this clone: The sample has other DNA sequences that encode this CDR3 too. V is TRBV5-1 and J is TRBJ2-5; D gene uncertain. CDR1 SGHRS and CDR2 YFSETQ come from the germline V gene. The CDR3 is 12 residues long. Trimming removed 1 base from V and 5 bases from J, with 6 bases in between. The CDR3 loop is CASSLIGETQYF. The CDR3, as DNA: TGCGCCAGCAGCTTGATAGGCGAGACCCAGTACTTC.

DNA of the CDR3: TGTGCCAGCAGGACTCTCGTTGACTATGGCTACACCTTC. This sequence encodes CASRTLVDYGYTF. This chain uses TRBV28 with TRBJ1-2; D gene uncertain. Germline V lookup: CDR1 MDHEN, CDR2 SYDVKM. This CDR3 is built from 13 residues. V was trimmed by 6 bases and J by 3 bases, leaving 11 bases between them.

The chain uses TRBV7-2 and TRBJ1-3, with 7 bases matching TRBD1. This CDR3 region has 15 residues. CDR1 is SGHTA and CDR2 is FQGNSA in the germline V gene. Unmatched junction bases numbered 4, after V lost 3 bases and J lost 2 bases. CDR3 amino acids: CASSLSGTAGNTIYF. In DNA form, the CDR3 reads TGTGCCAGCAGCTTGTCCGGGACAGCTGGAAACACCATATATTTT.

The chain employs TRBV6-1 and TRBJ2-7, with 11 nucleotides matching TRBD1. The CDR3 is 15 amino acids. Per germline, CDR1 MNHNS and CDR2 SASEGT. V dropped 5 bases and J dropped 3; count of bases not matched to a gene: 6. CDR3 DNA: TGTGCCAGCAGTTCGCGAGGGACAGGGGGCTACGAGCAGTACTTC. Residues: CASSSRGTGGYEQYF.

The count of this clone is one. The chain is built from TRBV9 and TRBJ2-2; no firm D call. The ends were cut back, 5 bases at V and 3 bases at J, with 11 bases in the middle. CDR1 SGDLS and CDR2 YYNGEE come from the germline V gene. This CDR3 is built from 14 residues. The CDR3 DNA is TGTGCCAGCAGTATGGCAGATTACACCGGGGAGCTGTTTTTT. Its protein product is CASSMADYTGELFF.

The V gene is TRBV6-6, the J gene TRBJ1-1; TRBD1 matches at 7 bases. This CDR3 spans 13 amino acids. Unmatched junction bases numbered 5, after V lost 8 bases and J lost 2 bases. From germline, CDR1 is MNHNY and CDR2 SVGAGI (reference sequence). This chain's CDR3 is CASVWDSNTEAFF. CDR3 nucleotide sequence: TGTGCCAGCGTCTGGGACAGCAACACTGAAGCTTTCTTT.

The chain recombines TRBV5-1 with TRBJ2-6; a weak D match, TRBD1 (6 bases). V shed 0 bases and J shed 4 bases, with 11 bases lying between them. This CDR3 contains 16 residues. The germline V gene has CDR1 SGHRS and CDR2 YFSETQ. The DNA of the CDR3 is TGCGCCAGCAGCTTGGGTGGACAGTGGGGGGCCAACGTCCTGACTTTC. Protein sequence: CASSLGGQWGANVLTF.

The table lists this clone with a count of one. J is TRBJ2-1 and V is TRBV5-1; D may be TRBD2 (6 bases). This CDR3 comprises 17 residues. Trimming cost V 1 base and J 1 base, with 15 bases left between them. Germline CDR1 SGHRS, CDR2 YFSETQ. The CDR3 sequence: CASSLSSSGSSYNEQFF. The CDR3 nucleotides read TGCGCCAGCAGCTTGTCTTCGAGCGGGTCGTCCTACAATGAGCAGTTCTTC.

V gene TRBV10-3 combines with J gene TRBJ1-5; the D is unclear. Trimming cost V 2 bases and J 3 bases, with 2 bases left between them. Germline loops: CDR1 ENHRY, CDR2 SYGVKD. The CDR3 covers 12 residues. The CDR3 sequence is CAISETNQPQHF. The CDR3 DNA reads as TGTGCCATCAGTGAGACCAATCAGCCCCAGCATTTT.

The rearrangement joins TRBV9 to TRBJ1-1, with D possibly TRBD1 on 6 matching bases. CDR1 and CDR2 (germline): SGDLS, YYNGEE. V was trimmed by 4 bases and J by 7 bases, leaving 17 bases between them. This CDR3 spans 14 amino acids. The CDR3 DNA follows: TGTGCCAGCAGCCCGATGGACAGAGGGGTTGAAGCTTTCTTT. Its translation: CASSPMDRGVEAFF.

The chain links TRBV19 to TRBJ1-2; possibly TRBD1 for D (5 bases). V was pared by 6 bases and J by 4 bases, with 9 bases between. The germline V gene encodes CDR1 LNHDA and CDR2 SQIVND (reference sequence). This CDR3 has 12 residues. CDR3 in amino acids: CASSDRGYGYTF. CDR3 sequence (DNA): TGTGCCAGTAGCGACAGAGGCTATGGCTACACCTTC.

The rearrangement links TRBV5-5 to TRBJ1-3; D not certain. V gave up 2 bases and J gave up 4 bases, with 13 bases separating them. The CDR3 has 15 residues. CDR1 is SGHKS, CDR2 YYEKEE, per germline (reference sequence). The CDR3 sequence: CASSFLISQGNTIYF. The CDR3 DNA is TGTGCCAGCAGCTTCTTGATTTCCCAAGGAAACACCATATATTTT.

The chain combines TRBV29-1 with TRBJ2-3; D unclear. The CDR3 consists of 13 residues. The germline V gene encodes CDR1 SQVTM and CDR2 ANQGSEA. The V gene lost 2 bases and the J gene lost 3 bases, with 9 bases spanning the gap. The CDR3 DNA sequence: TGCAGCGTTGAATTTACAGTAACAGATACGCAGTATTTT. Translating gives CSVEFTVTDTQYF.

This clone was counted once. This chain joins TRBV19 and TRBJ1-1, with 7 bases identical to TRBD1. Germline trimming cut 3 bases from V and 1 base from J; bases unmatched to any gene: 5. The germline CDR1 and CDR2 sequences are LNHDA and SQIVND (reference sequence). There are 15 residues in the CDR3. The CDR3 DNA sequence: TGTGCCAGTAGTATCCCGGGGACAGAGAACACTGAAGCTTTCTTT. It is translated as CASSIPGTENTEAFF.

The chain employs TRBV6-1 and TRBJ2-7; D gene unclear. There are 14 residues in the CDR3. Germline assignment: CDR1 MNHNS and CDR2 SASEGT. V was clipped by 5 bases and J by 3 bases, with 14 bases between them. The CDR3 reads CASSSRTFNYEQYF. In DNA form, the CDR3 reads TGTGCCAGCAGTTCTCGGACCTTTAACTACGAGCAGTACTTC.

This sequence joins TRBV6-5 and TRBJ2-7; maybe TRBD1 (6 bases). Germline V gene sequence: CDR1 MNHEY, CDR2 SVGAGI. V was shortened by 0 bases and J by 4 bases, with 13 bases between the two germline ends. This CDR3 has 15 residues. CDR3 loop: CASSYSFRGEYEQYF. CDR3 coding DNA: TGTGCCAGCAGTTACTCCTTCAGGGGAGAATACGAGCAGTACTTC.

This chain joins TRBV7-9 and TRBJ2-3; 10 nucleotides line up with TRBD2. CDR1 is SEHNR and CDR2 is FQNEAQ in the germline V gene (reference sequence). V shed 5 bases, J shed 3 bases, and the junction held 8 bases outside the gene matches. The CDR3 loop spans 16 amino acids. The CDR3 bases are TGTGCCAGCAGCCAAAGAAGCGGGAGGGCGACAGATACGCAGTATTTT. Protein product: CASSQRSGRATDTQYF.

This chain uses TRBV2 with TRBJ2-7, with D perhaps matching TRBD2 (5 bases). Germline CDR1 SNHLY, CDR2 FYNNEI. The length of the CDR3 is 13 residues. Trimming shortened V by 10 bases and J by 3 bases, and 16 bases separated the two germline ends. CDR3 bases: TGTGCCACCCGACTGGAGGCCGGCTACGAGCAGTACTTC. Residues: CATRLEAGYEQYF.

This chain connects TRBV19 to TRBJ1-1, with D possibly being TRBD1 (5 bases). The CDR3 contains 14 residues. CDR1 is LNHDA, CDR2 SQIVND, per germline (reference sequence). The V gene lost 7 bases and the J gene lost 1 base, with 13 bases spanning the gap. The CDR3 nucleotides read TGTGCCAGTACATTTGGGGGTACGAACACTGAAGCTTTCTTT. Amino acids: CASTFGGTNTEAFF. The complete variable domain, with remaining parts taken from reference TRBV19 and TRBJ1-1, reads DGGITQSPKYLFRKEGQNVTLSCEQNLNHDAMYWYRQDPGQGLRLIYYSQIVNDFQKGDIAEGYSVSREKKESFPLTVTSAQKNPTAFYLCASTFGGTNTEAFFGQGTRLTVV.

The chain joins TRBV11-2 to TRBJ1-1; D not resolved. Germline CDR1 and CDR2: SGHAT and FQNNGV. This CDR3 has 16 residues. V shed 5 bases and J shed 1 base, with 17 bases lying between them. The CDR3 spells CASSNRVRGRNTEAFF. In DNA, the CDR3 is TGTGCCAGCAGCAATAGGGTCAGAGGGAGGAACACTGAAGCTTTCTTT.

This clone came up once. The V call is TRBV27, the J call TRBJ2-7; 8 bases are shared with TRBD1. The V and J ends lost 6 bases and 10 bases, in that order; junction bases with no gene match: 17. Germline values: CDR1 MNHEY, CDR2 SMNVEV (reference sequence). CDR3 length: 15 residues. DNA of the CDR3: TGTGCCAGCAGCCTCGGATTTCAGGGGGCGTCTAAACAGTACTTC. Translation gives CASSLGFQGASKQYF.

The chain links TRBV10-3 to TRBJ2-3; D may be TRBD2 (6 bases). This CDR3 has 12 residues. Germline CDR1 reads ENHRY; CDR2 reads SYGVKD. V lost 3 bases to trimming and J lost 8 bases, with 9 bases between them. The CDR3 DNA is TGTGCCATCAGTGAACTAGCTACTACGCAGTATTTT. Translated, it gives CAISELATTQYF.

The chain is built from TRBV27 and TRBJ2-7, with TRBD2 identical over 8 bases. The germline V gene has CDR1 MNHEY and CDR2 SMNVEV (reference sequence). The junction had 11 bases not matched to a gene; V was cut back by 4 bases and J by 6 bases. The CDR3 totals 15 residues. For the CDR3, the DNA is TGTGCCAGCAGTTCCTCGGGAAGCGGGAGTCTCGAGCAGTACTTC. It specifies CASSSSGSGSLEQYF.

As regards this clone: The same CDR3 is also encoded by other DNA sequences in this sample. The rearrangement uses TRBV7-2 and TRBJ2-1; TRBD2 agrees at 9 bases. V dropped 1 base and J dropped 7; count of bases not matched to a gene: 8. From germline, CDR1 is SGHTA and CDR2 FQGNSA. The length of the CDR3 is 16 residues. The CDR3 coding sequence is TGTGCCAGCAGCTTAGTGGTAGCGGGAGTTGGGAATGAGCAGTTCTTC. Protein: CASSLVVAGVGNEQFF. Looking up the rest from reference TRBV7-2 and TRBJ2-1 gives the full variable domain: GAGVSQSPSNKVTEKGKDVELRCDPISGHTALYWYRQSLGQGLEFLIYFQGNSAPDKSGLPSDRFSAERTGGSVSTLTIQRTQQEDSAVYLCASSLVVAGVGNEQFFGPGTRLTVL.

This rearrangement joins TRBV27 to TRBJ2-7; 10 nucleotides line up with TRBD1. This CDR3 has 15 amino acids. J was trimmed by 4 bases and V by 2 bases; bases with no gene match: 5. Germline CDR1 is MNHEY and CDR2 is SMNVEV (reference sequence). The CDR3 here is CASSLPGQGFYEQYF. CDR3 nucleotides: TGTGCCAGCAGTTTACCGGGACAGGGGTTTTACGAGCAGTACTTC.